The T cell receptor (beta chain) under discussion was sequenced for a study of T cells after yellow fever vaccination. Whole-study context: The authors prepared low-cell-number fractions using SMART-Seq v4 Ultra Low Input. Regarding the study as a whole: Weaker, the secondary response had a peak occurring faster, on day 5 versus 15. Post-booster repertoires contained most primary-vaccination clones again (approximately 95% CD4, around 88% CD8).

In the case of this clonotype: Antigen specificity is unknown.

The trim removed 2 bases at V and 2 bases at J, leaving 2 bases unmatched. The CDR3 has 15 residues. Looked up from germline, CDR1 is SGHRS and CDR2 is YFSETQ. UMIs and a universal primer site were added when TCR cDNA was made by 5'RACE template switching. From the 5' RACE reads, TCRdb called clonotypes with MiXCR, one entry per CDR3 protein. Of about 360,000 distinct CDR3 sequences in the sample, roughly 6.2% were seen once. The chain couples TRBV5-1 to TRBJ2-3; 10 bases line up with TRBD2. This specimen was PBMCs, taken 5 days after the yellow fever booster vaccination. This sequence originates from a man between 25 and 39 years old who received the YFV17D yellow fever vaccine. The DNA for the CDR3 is TGCGCCAGCAGCTTTACTAGCGGGAACACAGATACGCAGTATTTT. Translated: CASSFTSGNTDTQYF.